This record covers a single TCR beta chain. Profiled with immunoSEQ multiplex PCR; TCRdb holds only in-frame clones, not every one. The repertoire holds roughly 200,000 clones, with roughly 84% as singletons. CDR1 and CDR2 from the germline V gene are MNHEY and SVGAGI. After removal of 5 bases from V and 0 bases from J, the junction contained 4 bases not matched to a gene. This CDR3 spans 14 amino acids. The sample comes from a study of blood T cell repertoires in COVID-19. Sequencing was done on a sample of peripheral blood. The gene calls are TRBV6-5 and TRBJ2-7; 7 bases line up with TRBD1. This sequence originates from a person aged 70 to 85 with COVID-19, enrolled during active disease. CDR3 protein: CASSKDRFSYEQYF. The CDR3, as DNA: TGTGCCAGCAGTAAGGACAGGTTCTCCTACGAGCAGTACTTC.